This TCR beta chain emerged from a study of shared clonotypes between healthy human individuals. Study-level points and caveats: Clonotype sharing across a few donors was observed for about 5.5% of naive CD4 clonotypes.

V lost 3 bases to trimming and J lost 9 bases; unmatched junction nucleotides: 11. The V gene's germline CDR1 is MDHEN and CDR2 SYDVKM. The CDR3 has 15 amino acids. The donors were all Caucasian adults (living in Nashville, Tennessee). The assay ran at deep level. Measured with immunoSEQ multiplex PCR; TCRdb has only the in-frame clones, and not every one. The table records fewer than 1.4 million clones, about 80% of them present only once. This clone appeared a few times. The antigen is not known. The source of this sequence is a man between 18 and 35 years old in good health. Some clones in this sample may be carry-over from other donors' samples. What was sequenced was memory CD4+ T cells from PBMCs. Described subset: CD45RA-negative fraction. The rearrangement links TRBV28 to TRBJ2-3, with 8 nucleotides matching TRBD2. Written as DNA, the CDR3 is TGTGCCAGCAGTTTGTACGGGAGGGCCTCGCCGACGCAGTATTTT. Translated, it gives CASSLYGRASPTQYF.